Below are 25 T cell receptor beta chains sequenced from a single sample in a study of cytomegalovirus exposure and HLA in healthy donors. Here immunoSEQ multiplex PCR was the method, and the copy in TCRdb shows in-frame clones only, minus some. The table lists 150,000 to 200,000 clones, 81% of them singletons. Sequencing was carried out using PBMCs. The receptor set was obtained from a woman aged 25 to 39 in good health and CMV-seronegative.

V is TRBV4-2 and J is TRBJ2-5; 8 bases fit TRBD2. Germline assignment: CDR1 LGHNA and CDR2 YNFKEQ. This CDR3 region has 16 residues. V shed 5 bases, J shed 2 bases, and the junction held 10 bases outside the gene matches. This CDR3 is CASSFIGGALQETQYF. CDR3 in DNA: TGTGCCAGCAGCTTTATCGGGGGGGCTCTACAAGAGACCCAGTACTTC.

This clone was observed a single time. The chain joins TRBV29-1 to TRBJ1-5; the match to TRBD1 covers 7 bases. The CDR3 length is 13 residues. The V gene's germline CDR1 is SQVTM and CDR2 ANQGSEA. V lost 5 bases and J lost 3; bases outside the gene matches: 4. The CDR3 sequence: CSVLTGSNQPQHF. CDR3 bases: TGCAGCGTTTTGACAGGGTCCAATCAGCCCCAGCATTTT.

This chain connects TRBV30 to TRBJ1-6; D gene ambiguous. This CDR3 is built from 12 residues. V dropped 4 bases and J dropped 4 bases, with 5 bases sitting between them. Germline loops: CDR1 GTSNPN, CDR2 SVGIG (reference sequence). CDR3 residues: CAWTGYNSPLHF. CDR3 coding DNA: TGTGCCTGGACAGGATATAATTCACCCCTCCACTTT.

This clone has only one observation. Other nucleotide sequences in the sample specify the same CDR3. The gene calls are TRBV9 and TRBJ2-1; the D gene is possibly TRBD2 (6 bases). The CDR3 totals 15 residues. V shed 0 bases and J shed 0 bases, with 7 bases lying between them. The germline V gene has CDR1 SGDLS and CDR2 YYNGEE. CDR3 residues: CASSVVGGSYNEQFF. The CDR3 DNA sequence: TGTGCCAGCAGCGTAGTCGGGGGCTCCTACAATGAGCAGTTCTTC.

The CDR3 nucleotides read TGTGCCAGCAGCTCCATACAGGGTTCCGGGCTTAGGGATGGCTACACCTTC. As protein: CASSSIQGSGLRDGYTF. This chain joins TRBV7-9 and TRBJ1-2, with a weak D call TRBD1 (6 bases). This CDR3 is 17 amino acids long. Looked up from germline, CDR1 is SEHNR and CDR2 is FQNEAQ (reference sequence). V lost 4 bases to trimming and J lost 6 bases, with 24 bases between them.

This clone was counted a single time. This chain joins TRBV28 and TRBJ1-5; 10 bases line up with TRBD1. Germline assignment: CDR1 MDHEN and CDR2 SYDVKM. The CDR3 has 14 residues. The J segment lost 7 bases and the V segment lost 6 bases, leaving 6 bases of the junction unmatched. The CDR3 protein is CASRGTGVRQPQHF. In DNA form, the CDR3 reads TGTGCCAGCAGGGGGACAGGGGTACGGCAGCCCCAGCATTTT.

The V gene is TRBV6-5, the J gene TRBJ2-3; 7 nucleotides agree with TRBD1. The CDR3 is 14 amino acids. CDR1 and CDR2 from the germline V gene are MNHEY and SVGAGI. With V trimmed by 6 bases and J by 0 bases, 3 bases remained unmatched. The CDR3 sequence: CASRGTASTDTQYF. The CDR3 coding sequence is TGTGCCAGCAGAGGGACAGCTAGCACAGATACGCAGTATTTT.

The V call is TRBV5-1, the J call TRBJ1-6; D remains ambiguous. Germline V gene data show CDR1 as SGHRS and CDR2 as YFSETQ. CDR3 length equals 15 residues. Deletions cut 1 base from V and 9 bases from J, with 14 bases between. DNA for the CDR3: TGCGCCAGCAGCTTGAGCACAGTGATTGGTTCACCCCTCCACTTT. Amino acids: CASSLSTVIGSPLHF.

As DNA, the CDR3 is TGTGCCACCAGCAGAGATCGTGGGACAGCCACCTACGAGCAGTACTTC. This translates into CATSRDRGTATYEQYF. V gene TRBV15 combines with J gene TRBJ2-7; 7 bases fit TRBD1. Losses at the gene ends were 0 bases for V and 2 bases for J; bases not matched to a gene: 7. There are 16 residues in the CDR3. The germline CDR1 and CDR2 sequences are LNHNV and YYDKDF (reference sequence).

This rearrangement joins TRBV4-1 to TRBJ1-3; D is unclear. The V gene's germline CDR1 is MGHRA and CDR2 YSYEKL. With 0 bases removed from V and 7 bases from J, the gap between germline ends came to 10 bases. This CDR3 comprises 14 residues. The CDR3 is CASSQDAALNTIYF. The CDR3 bases are TGCGCCAGCAGCCAAGATGCGGCCCTGAACACCATATATTTT.

This clone came up once. The chain employs TRBV30 and TRBJ1-1, with unresolved D. Trimming took 7 bases from V and 2 from J, leaving 14 bases between them. The CDR3 loop spans 13 amino acids. Germline-derived CDR1 and CDR2 are GTSNPN and SVGIG (reference sequence). Written as DNA, the CDR3 is TGTGCCTCATCGACGGGGATCAACACTGAAGCTTTCTTT. It encodes CASSTGINTEAFF.

CDR3 region: CASRARGWKLFF. CDR3 DNA: TGTGCCAGCAGGGCCCGGGGTTGGAAACTGTTTTTT. This chain links TRBV28 with TRBJ1-4; D gene unclear. The CDR3 is made up of 12 amino acids. Trimming took off 6 bases at V and 11 bases at J, with 13 bases between the two ends. The germline CDR1 and CDR2 sequences are MDHEN and SYDVKM.

The V and J genes are TRBV7-7 and TRBJ2-5; D is perhaps TRBD1 (5 bases). The CDR3 sequence is 16 residues long. Germline loops: CDR1 SSHAT, CDR2 FNYEAQ (reference sequence). V was clipped by 1 base and J by 4 bases, with 16 bases between them. The CDR3 protein is CASSLGRTLKVETQYF. DNA for the CDR3: TGTGCCAGCAGCTTAGGGCGGACACTAAAAGTAGAGACCCAGTACTTC.

V is TRBV6-5 and J is TRBJ2-1; D remains unclear. The CDR3 runs to 14 residues. The germline V gene encodes CDR1 MNHEY and CDR2 SVGAGI. Trimming pared 6 bases from V and 0 bases from J, leaving 9 bases between. The CDR3 region is CASRRDSSYNEQFF. DNA for the CDR3: TGTGCCAGCAGACGAGATAGCTCCTACAATGAGCAGTTCTTC.

The gene calls are TRBV30 and TRBJ1-3; D uncertain. The ends were cut back, 4 bases at V and 9 bases at J, with 13 bases in the middle. The CDR3 has 12 amino acids. From germline, CDR1 is GTSNPN and CDR2 SVGIG (reference sequence). In nucleotides, the CDR3 is TGTGCCTGGAATATTCCCCGCGGCACCATATATTTT. Translating gives CAWNIPRGTIYF.

The chain recombines TRBV7-2 with TRBJ2-1; weak D call: TRBD1 (6 bases). The CDR3 extends over 12 amino acids. V was trimmed by 2 bases and J by 7 bases, leaving 6 bases between them. Germline V gives CDR1 SGHTA, CDR2 FQGNSA. The DNA for the CDR3 is TGTGCCAGCAGCTTAACAGGGAATGAGCAGTTCTTC. Translating it yields CASSLTGNEQFF.

The chain has TRBV7-7 and TRBJ2-5, with a weak D call TRBD1 (5 bases). Germline V gene lookup returns CDR1 SSHAT and CDR2 FNYEAQ (reference sequence). The CDR3 is 14 amino acids. Trimming pared 5 bases from V and 0 bases from J, leaving 10 bases between. Written as DNA, the CDR3 is TGTGCCAGCAGCCCCGGACACCACCAAGAGACCCAGTACTTC. Protein sequence: CASSPGHHQETQYF. Variable domain in full (rest from reference TRBV7-7 and TRBJ2-5): GAGVSQSPRYKVTKRGQDVTLRCDPISSHATLYWYQQALGQGPEFLTYFNYEAQPDKSGLPSDRFSAERPEGSISTLTIQRTEQRDSAMYRCASSPGHHQETQYFGPGTRLLVL.

The chain carries TRBV12-5 and TRBJ1-5, with D unresolved. V was shortened by 8 bases and J by 0 bases, with 14 bases between the two germline ends. In germline, CDR1 is LGHNT, CDR2 FRNRAP. The CDR3 is made up of 15 amino acids. CDR3 DNA sequence: TGTGCTAGTAGCAAGGACTCCCTTAGCAATCAGCCCCAGCATTTT. This gives the protein CASSKDSLSNQPQHF.

The chain has TRBV10-2 and TRBJ2-1, with D perhaps matching TRBD2 (6 bases). From germline, CDR1 is WSHSY and CDR2 SAAADI. The V gene lost 6 bases and the J gene lost 2 bases, with 17 bases spanning the gap. The CDR3 sequence is 16 residues long. The DNA for the CDR3 is TGCGCCAGCAGGACCTCTAGGGCGGGGACCTACAATGAGCAGTTCTTC. This sequence encodes CASRTSRAGTYNEQFF.

This rearrangement joins TRBV5-5 to TRBJ2-3; 7 bases line up with TRBD1. Germline values: CDR1 SGHKS, CDR2 YYEKEE (reference sequence). J lost 2 bases, V lost 2 bases, and 11 bases had no gene match. The CDR3 is made up of 17 amino acids. CDR3 sequence (DNA): TGTGCCAGCAGCTTCTACAGGGGTGAAACATACACAGATACGCAGTATTTT. It specifies CASSFYRGETYTDTQYF.

This rearrangement joins TRBV23-1 to TRBJ2-7, with 8 bases aligning to TRBD1. TRBV23-1 is reported as an ORF; its role is uncertain. With 6 bases clipped from V and 4 bases from J, the junction kept 5 bases outside the gene matches. The CDR3 extends over 13 amino acids. The CDR3 is CASSRGLVYEQYF. For the CDR3, the DNA is TGCGCCAGCAGCAGGGGGCTGGTTTACGAGCAGTACTTC.

The V and J genes are TRBV5-6 and TRBJ2-5, with a weak D call TRBD2 (5 bases). V shed 4 bases and J shed 5 bases, with 18 bases lying between them. The CDR3 is 15 residues long. Germline V lookup: CDR1 SGHDT, CDR2 YYEEEE. For the CDR3, the DNA is TGTGCCAGCAGCCGCGGGCCGAACTACGGGGAGACCCAGTACTTC. It translates to CASSRGPNYGETQYF. Based on the CDR3 plus reference TRBV5-6 and TRBJ2-5, the full variable domain is DAGVTQSPTHLIKTRGQQVTLRCSPKSGHDTVSWYQQALGQGPQFIFQYYEEEERQRGNFPDRFSGHQFPNYSSELNVNALLLGDSALYLCASSRGPNYGETQYFGPGTRLLVL.

The chain combines TRBV18 with TRBJ2-2; weak D call: TRBD2 (5 bases). The V end lost 0 bases, the J end lost 6 bases, and 11 bases lay between the germline ends. The CDR3 totals 15 residues. Germline assignment: CDR1 KGHSH and CDR2 LQKENI. CDR3 DNA sequence: TGTGCCAGCTCACCACCAAGGTCGGGATCCGGGGAGCTGTTTTTT. This translates into CASSPPRSGSGELFF.

CDR3 residues: CASSQEALPGDNEQFF. In DNA form, the CDR3 reads TGCGCCAGCAGCCAAGAAGCACTGCCCGGGGACAATGAGCAGTTCTTC. V gene TRBV4-1 combines with J gene TRBJ2-1, with D possibly matching TRBD2 (5 bases). The CDR3 is 16 residues long. Deletions cut 0 bases from V and 5 bases from J, with 14 bases between. Germline V CDR1 and CDR2: MGHRA, YSYEKL.

CDR3 in amino acids: CASSRETGYNQPQHF. The CDR3 DNA follows: TGTGCCAGCAGCCGGGAGACAGGGTACAATCAGCCCCAGCATTTT. The gene calls are TRBV9 and TRBJ1-5, with 7 bases matching TRBD1. V shed 4 bases and J 3 bases; nucleotides not matched to a gene: 7. The CDR3 contains 15 residues. In germline, CDR1 is SGDLS, CDR2 YYNGEE.